This T cell receptor (beta chain) came from a study of T cell clonality in common variable immunodeficiency. The germline V gene has CDR1 DFQATT and CDR2 SNEGSKA (reference sequence). This CDR3 comprises 13 residues. Trimming stripped 4 bases from V and 5 bases from J, with 12 bases between. Only in-frame clones appear in the TCRdb table, and some are missing; sequencing was by immunoSEQ multiplex PCR. The sample shows about 52,000 clones, no singletons; the ten largest hold just over 2%. In this sample, this clone turned up many times. The read ends 3 residues shy of where the CDR3 ends; the end is completed using the germline J gene.

The V gene is TRBV20-1, the J gene TRBJ2-1; D perhaps matches TRBD2 (5 bases). The source material was peripheral blood mononuclear cells. This clonotype was sampled from a person between 18 and 70 years old in good health. CDR3 residues: CSATGTRDNEQFF. The sequenced CDR3 bases are TGCAGTGCTACCGGTACTAGGGACAATGAG.